This T cell receptor beta chain was recorded in a study of blood T cells in healthy people across ages. Study-wide background: Per every two T cells, about one barcoded beta molecule was captured by template switching. Study results and caveats: PBMCs were not sorted, which prevented a conclusive comparison of naive versus antigen-experienced cells.

As concerns this clonotype: The target antigen is unknown.

A J-beta primer mix and a sample-barcoded 5' primer were used in a second PCR of about 6 to 12 cycles. The authors tagged each cDNA molecule using a template-switch adaptor with 12 random nucleotides. TCRdb reprocessed the 5' RACE reads with MiXCR, giving one entry per CDR3 protein. The table shows 750,000 or so distinct CDR3 sequences, with 25% occurring only once. These data also formed part of another study, on T cells of mothers and their children. That paper adds: Per mother, over 8.5 million TCR beta CDR3 reads were obtained; per child, approximately 3 million.

This sequence originates from a boy aged 5-17 years in good health. The source material was blood.

For the CDR3, the DNA is TGTGCCAGCAGTGATCCCTCCCCGCCTAGCGGGGCCTCCTACGAGCAGTACTTC. This encodes CASSDPSPPSGASYEQYF. The chain carries TRBV2 and TRBJ2-7; 9 bases fit TRBD2. V lost 3 bases, J lost 0 bases, and 12 bases stayed unmatched. From germline, CDR1 is SNHLY and CDR2 FYNNEI. The CDR3 spans 18 residues.